This T cell receptor (beta chain) stems from a study of early T cells in non-severe SARS-CoV-2 infection. This clonotype ranks as medium-sized. V was clipped by 4 bases and J by 1 base, with 13 bases between them. The CDR3 runs 14 residues. The germline V gene has CDR1 GTSNPN and CDR2 SVGIG (reference sequence). MiXCR, applied by TCRdb to the 5' RACE reads, yields one record per CDR3 protein. This table holds around 47,000 distinct CDR3 sequences, roughly 12% found once. The J gene is TRBJ1-1, the V gene TRBV30; D not resolved. The source of this sequence is an adult who was a healthcare worker with PCR-confirmed SARS-CoV-2 infection or an uninfected control (not recorded which). The sequencing input was whole blood. The CDR3 loop reads CAWTPTDRNTEAFF. CDR3 DNA: TGTGCCTGGACCCCAACCGACCGGAACACTGAAGCTTTCTTT.